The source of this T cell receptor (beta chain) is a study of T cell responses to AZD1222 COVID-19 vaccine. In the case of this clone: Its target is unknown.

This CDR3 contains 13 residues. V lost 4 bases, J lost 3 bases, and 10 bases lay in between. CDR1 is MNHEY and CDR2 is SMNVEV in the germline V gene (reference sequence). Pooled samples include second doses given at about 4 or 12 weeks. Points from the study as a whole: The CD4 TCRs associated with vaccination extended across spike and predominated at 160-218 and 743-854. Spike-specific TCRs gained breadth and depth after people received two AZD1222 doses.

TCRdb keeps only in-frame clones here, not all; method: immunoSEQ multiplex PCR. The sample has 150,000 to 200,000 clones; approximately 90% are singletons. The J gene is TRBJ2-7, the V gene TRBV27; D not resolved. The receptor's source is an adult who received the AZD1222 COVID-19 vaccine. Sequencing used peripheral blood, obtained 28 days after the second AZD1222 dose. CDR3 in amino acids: CASSSGRFYEQYF. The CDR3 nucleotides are TGTGCCAGCAGTTCCGGACGGTTCTACGAGCAGTACTTC.